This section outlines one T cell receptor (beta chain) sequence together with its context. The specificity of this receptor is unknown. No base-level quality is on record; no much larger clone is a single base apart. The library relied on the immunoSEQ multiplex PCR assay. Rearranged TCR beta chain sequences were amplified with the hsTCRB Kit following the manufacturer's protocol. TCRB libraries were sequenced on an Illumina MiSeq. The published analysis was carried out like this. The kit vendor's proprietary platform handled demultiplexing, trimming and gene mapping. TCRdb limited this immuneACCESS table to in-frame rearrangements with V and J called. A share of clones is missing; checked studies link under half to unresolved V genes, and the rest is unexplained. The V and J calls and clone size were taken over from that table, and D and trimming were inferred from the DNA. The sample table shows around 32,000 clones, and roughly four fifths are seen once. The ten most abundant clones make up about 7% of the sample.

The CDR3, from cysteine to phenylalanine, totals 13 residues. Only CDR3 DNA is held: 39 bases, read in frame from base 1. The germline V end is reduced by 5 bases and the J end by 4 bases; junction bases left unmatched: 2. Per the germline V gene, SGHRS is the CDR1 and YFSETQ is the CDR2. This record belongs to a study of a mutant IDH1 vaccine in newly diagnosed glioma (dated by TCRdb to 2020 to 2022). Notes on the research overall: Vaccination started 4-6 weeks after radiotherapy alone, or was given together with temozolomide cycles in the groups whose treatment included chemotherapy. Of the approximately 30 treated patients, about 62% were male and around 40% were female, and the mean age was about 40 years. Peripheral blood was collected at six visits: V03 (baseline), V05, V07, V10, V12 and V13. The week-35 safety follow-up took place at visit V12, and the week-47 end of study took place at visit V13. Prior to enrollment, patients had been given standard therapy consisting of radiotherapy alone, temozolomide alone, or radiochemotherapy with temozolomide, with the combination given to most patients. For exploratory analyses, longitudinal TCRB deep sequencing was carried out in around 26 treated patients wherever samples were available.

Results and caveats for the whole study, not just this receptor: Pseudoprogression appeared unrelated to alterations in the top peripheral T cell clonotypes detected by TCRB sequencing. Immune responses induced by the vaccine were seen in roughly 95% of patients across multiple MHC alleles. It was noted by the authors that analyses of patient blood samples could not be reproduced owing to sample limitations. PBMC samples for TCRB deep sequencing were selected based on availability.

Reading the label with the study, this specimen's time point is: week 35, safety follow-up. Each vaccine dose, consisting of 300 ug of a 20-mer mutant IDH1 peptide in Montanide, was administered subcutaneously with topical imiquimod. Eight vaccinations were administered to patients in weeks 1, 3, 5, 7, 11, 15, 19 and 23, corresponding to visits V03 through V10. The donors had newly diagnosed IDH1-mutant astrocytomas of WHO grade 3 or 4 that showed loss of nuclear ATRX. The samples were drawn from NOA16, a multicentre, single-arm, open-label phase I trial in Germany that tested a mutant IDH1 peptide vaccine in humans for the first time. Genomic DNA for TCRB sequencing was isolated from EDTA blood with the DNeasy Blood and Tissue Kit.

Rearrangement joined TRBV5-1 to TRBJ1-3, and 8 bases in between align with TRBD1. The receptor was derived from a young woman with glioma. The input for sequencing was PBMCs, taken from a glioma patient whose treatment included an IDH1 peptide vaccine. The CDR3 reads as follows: CASRTGEGNTIYF. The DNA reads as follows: TGCGCCAGCAGGACAGGGGAGGGAAACACCATATATTTT.